This T cell receptor (beta chain) is from a study of graft-versus-host responses after intestinal transplantation. Overall study context: Multivisceral, liver-intestinal, or isolated intestinal grafts were transplanted into recipients. The whole recipient group had anti-thymocyte globulin induction followed by tacrolimus and steroids for roughly three years.

As for this clone: Its cognate antigen is unknown.

CDR1 and CDR2 from the germline V gene are MNHEY and SVGAGI. The V segment lost 5 bases and the J segment 5 bases; nucleotides outside the gene matches: 11. The CDR3 sequence is 15 residues long. Produced via immunoSEQ multiplex PCR; TCRdb's table is partial and in-frame only. The sample lists about 88,000 clones, about 94% occurring once. General study results and limits: Some GvH clones appeared in ileal mucosa or blood before recipient bone marrow.

This TCR came from a human donor who was the organ donor for an intestinal transplant. The source material was unstimulated CD4+ T cells sorted from spleen or lymph node cells, sampled before transplant. The chain joins TRBV6-5 to TRBJ2-5, with 7 nucleotides matching TRBD1. The CDR3 loop reads CASSVGQHIRETQYF. In nucleotides, the CDR3 is TGTGCCAGCAGTGTGGGACAGCATATTCGGGAGACCCAGTACTTC.